The 25 T cell receptor beta chains below come from one sample, sequenced in a study of cytomegalovirus exposure and HLA in healthy donors. Use of 60 Vbeta and 13 Jbeta primers characterized the PCR. Libraries were prepared by immunoSEQ multiplex PCR; TCRdb keeps only in-frame clonotypes and omits some of them. There are tens of thousands of clones in the sample; 80% to 90% occur only once, and about 12% lies in the top ten. The specimen sequenced was PBMCs. These receptors were obtained from a woman aged 25 to 39 in good health and CMV-seropositive.

The gene calls are TRBV6-1 and TRBJ1-3; perhaps TRBD1 as D (6 bases). In germline, CDR1 is MNHNS, CDR2 SASEGT. The CDR3 runs 15 residues. V lost 8 bases to trimming and J lost 1 base, with 15 bases between them. The CDR3 region is CASEEDSGSGNTIYF. CDR3 bases: TGTGCCAGCGAAGAGGACAGCGGATCTGGAAACACCATATATTTT.

The chain recombines TRBV28 with TRBJ1-3, with TRBD1 matching over 7 bases. Germline assignment: CDR1 MDHEN and CDR2 SYDVKM. The CDR3 runs to 16 residues. The ends lost 6 bases at V and 0 bases at J; junction bases unmatched: 8. CDR3 in amino acids: CASSRLGQPSGNTIYF. In DNA, the CDR3 is TGTGCCAGCAGCCGACTGGGACAGCCCTCTGGAAACACCATATATTTT.

The chain joins TRBV27 to TRBJ2-5, with 9 bases that match TRBD2. The J call may be wrong; the DNA end is better matched by TRBJ2-7. The CDR3 contains 13 residues. Germline V lookup: CDR1 MNHEY, CDR2 SMNVEV (reference sequence). Here the CDR3 reads CASGSGRYYEQYF. CDR3 bases: TGTGCCAGCGGGAGCGGGAGGTACTACGAGCAGTACTTC.

This clone was counted once. Other DNA sequences within the sample encode an identical CDR3. CDR3 in DNA: TGTGCCAGCAGGGCGACTAGCGGGAGGGGAGCAGATACGCAGTATTTT. It encodes CASRATSGRGADTQYF. The gene calls are TRBV5-6 and TRBJ2-3; 14 bases map to TRBD2. V trimming: 5 bases; J trimming: 4 bases; junction bases outside the gene matches: 6. The CDR3 sequence is 16 residues long. Germline lookup yields CDR1 SGHDT and CDR2 YYEEEE.

The genes are TRBV7-7 and TRBJ1-5; maybe TRBD1 (5 bases). The ends were cut back, 7 bases at V and 2 bases at J, with 18 bases in the middle. CDR3 size: 16 residues. The germline V gene encodes CDR1 SSHAT and CDR2 FNYEAQ (reference sequence). This chain's CDR3 is CASIGGWGRGNQPQHF. In nucleotides, the CDR3 is TGTGCCAGCATCGGGGGATGGGGACGTGGCAATCAGCCCCAGCATTTT.

This chain connects TRBV19 to TRBJ1-2; perhaps TRBD1 as D (5 bases). V lost 6 bases and J 8 bases, leaving 16 bases between the germline ends. The length of the CDR3 is 13 residues. Germline V gene lookup returns CDR1 LNHDA and CDR2 SQIVND (reference sequence). In nucleotides, the CDR3 is TGTGCCAGTAGACCTACAGGCCCTCTGGGCTACACCTTC. Translated: CASRPTGPLGYTF.

The chain is built from TRBV6-6 and TRBJ1-3, with D unresolved. The length of the CDR3 is 13 residues. With 8 bases removed from V and 0 bases from J, the gap between germline ends came to 8 bases. Germline V CDR1 and CDR2: MNHNY, SVGAGI (reference sequence). The CDR3 region is CASLRSSGNTIYF. The DNA for the CDR3 is TGTGCCAGCCTCAGATCCTCTGGAAACACCATATATTTT.

The chain uses TRBV18 and TRBJ1-3; D is ambiguous. The CDR3 runs to 15 residues. V lost 2 bases and J lost 1, with 9 bases in between. The germline V gene encodes CDR1 KGHSH and CDR2 LQKENI. The CDR3 sequence: CASSPEHRSGNTIYF. CDR3 bases: TGTGCCAGCTCACCAGAGCACAGATCTGGAAACACCATATATTTT.

The chain links TRBV4-1 to TRBJ2-7; tentative D call: TRBD2 (5 bases). CDR1 is MGHRA and CDR2 is YSYEKL in the germline V gene. The CDR3 is made up of 14 amino acids. Trimming stripped 6 bases from V and 5 bases from J, with 17 bases between. This CDR3 is CASSPRTPSDEQYF. CDR3 DNA sequence: TGCGCCAGCAGTCCACGGACTCCCAGCGACGAGCAGTACTTC.

The chain uses TRBV27 and TRBJ2-3, with TRBD1 as a possible D gene (5 bases). Trimming took 4 bases from V and 4 from J, leaving 9 bases between them. The CDR3 loop spans 13 amino acids. Per the germline V gene, CDR1 is MNHEY and CDR2 is SMNVEV (reference sequence). CDR3 residues: CASSYQGPDTQYF. The CDR3 coding sequence is TGTGCCAGCAGTTACCAGGGTCCAGATACGCAGTATTTT.

The rearrangement uses TRBV7-8 and TRBJ1-6; a possible D gene is TRBD1 (5 bases). This CDR3 contains 14 residues. CDR1 is SGHVS and CDR2 is FQNEAQ in the germline V gene. V shed 1 base and J shed 9 bases, with 10 bases lying between them. This CDR3 is CASSLVGGGSPLHF. The CDR3 region has the DNA TGTGCCAGCAGCTTAGTGGGGGGGGGTTCACCCCTCCACTTT.

The chain joins TRBV7-9 to TRBJ2-1, with 13 bases matching TRBD2. Losses at the gene ends were 5 bases for V and 14 bases for J; bases not matched to a gene: 12. This CDR3 comprises 15 residues. CDR1 and CDR2 (germline): SEHNR, FQNEAQ (reference sequence). The CDR3 DNA reads TGTGCCAGCAGCCACGGACTAGCGGGAGCGCCGGGGGAGTTCTTC. As protein: CASSHGLAGAPGEFF.

J is TRBJ1-4 and V is TRBV4-1, with D unclear. Germline V CDR1 and CDR2: MGHRA, YSYEKL. The CDR3 length is 11 residues. V lost 4 bases and J 11 bases, leaving 8 bases between the germline ends. The CDR3, as DNA: TGCGCCAGCAGCCCCCCCGGGAAACTGTTTTTT. This codes for CASSPPGKLFF.

This clone was counted a single time. J is TRBJ1-3 and V is TRBV4-1; D is perhaps TRBD1 (5 bases). The germline gives CDR1 MGHRA, CDR2 YSYEKL. V gave up 0 bases and J gave up 2 bases, with 8 bases separating them. The CDR3 is made up of 15 amino acids. The CDR3 DNA is TGCGCCAGCAGCCAAGAGCCAGGGCCTGGAAACACCATATATTTT. This codes for CASSQEPGPGNTIYF.

This clone was found a few times. The chain recombines TRBV5-6 with TRBJ1-1, with 8 bases identical to TRBD1. Germline CDR1 is SGHDT and CDR2 is YYEEEE. The CDR3 has 13 residues. V trimming: 2 bases; J trimming: 5 bases; junction bases outside the gene matches: 2. In DNA, the CDR3 is TGTGCCAGCAGCTTCAGACAGGGGACTGAAGCTTTCTTT. It yields the protein CASSFRQGTEAFF.

The chain has TRBV6-1 and TRBJ2-6; a weak D match, TRBD1 (6 bases). The CDR3 totals 17 residues. Looked up from germline, CDR1 is MNHNS and CDR2 is SASEGT. Trimming shortened V by 4 bases and J by 0 bases, and 13 bases separated the two germline ends. Here the CDR3 reads CASSVAGVNSGANVLTF. CDR3 nucleotides: TGTGCCAGCAGTGTGGCAGGGGTTAACTCTGGGGCCAACGTCCTGACTTTC.

This sequence joins TRBV7-9 and TRBJ2-7, with TRBD2 identical over 13 bases. Germline-derived CDR1 and CDR2 are SEHNR and FQNEAQ (reference sequence). V shed 4 bases and J 12 bases; nucleotides not matched to a gene: 9. The length of the CDR3 is 14 residues. CDR3 region: CASSYWTSGSEPYF. The CDR3, as DNA: TGTGCCAGCAGCTACTGGACTAGCGGGAGTGAACCGTACTTC.

The chain recombines TRBV7-6 with TRBJ2-3; 10 bases match TRBD2. The CDR3 is 17 residues long. The germline V gene encodes CDR1 SGHVS and CDR2 FNYEAQ. V trimming: 5 bases; J trimming: 2 bases; junction bases outside the gene matches: 10. CDR3 DNA: TGTGCCAGCAGCCTTTCTAGCGGGAGTCCTAACACAGATACGCAGTATTTT. Protein product: CASSLSSGSPNTDTQYF.

This rearrangement joins TRBV25-1 to TRBJ2-7; 7 bases align to TRBD2. V gave up 4 bases and J gave up 7 bases; unmatched junction bases: 7. This CDR3 is 13 amino acids long. Germline V gene lookup returns CDR1 MGHDK and CDR2 SYGVNS. CDR3 loop: CASSAALGREQYF. The CDR3 region has the DNA TGTGCCAGCAGTGCCGCCCTCGGGAGGGAGCAGTACTTC.

The chain carries TRBV29-1 and TRBJ2-5, with 11 bases lining up with TRBD2. V shed 4 bases and J 1 base; nucleotides not matched to a gene: 2. CDR1 and CDR2 from the germline V gene are SQVTM and ANQGSEA. This CDR3 spans 14 amino acids. DNA of the CDR3: TGCAGCGTTGGGACTAGCGGGCGCCAAGAGACCCAGTACTTC. This translates into CSVGTSGRQETQYF. The full variable domain, with the rest looked up from reference TRBV29-1 and TRBJ2-5, is SAVISQKPSRDICQRGTSLTIQCQVDSQVTMMFWYRQQPGQSLTLIATANQGSEATYESGFVIDKFPISRPNLTFSTLTVSNMSPEDSSIYLCSVGTSGRQETQYFGPGTRLLVL.

The rearrangement links TRBV9 to TRBJ2-7; 7 bases are shared with TRBD2. CDR1 is SGDLS and CDR2 is YYNGEE in the germline V gene. V shed 0 bases and J 2 bases; nucleotides not matched to a gene: 5. CDR3 size: 15 residues. The CDR3 region is CASSVGRGTTYEQYF. CDR3 DNA: TGTGCCAGCAGCGTAGGTCGGGGGACTACCTACGAGCAGTACTTC. Looking up the rest from reference TRBV9 and TRBJ2-7 gives the full variable domain: DSGVTQTPKHLITATGQRVTLRCSPRSGDLSVYWYQQSLDQGLQFLIQYYNGEERAKGNILERFSAQQFPDLHSELNLSSLELGDSALYFCASSVGRGTTYEQYFGPGTRLTVT.

This rearrangement joins TRBV28 to TRBJ2-3, with TRBD2 as a possible D gene (6 bases). In germline, CDR1 is MDHEN, CDR2 SYDVKM. There are 14 residues in the CDR3. V lost 6 bases and J 3 bases, leaving 13 bases between the germline ends. CDR3 amino acids: CASSSEGWTDTQYF. As DNA, the CDR3 is TGTGCCAGCAGCTCGGAGGGGTGGACAGATACGCAGTATTTT.

This chain uses TRBV2 with TRBJ2-1, with TRBD1 matching 7 bases. J was trimmed by 0 bases and V by 5 bases; bases with no gene match: 10. Germline lookup yields CDR1 SNHLY and CDR2 FYNNEI. The CDR3 contains 17 residues. CDR3 in amino acids: CASSRPPDRNSYNEQFF. The CDR3 coding sequence is TGTGCCAGCAGTCGGCCTCCGGACAGGAACTCCTACAATGAGCAGTTCTTC.

The V gene is TRBV7-2, the J gene TRBJ2-7; maybe TRBD2 (7 bases). Germline V gives CDR1 SGHTA, CDR2 FQGNSA. The V gene lost 0 bases and the J gene lost 8 bases, with 11 bases spanning the gap. The CDR3 is made up of 13 amino acids. The DNA of the CDR3 is TGTGCCAGCAGCTTAGCGGGGGGGGCCCAGCAGTACTTC. Translation: CASSLAGGAQQYF.

This clone was seen once. The V and J genes are TRBV27 and TRBJ2-3; D possibly corresponds to TRBD2 (5 bases). CDR1 is MNHEY and CDR2 is SMNVEV in the germline V gene (reference sequence). Trimming left V 6 bases short and J 2 bases short, with 15 bases between. The length of the CDR3 is 15 residues. CDR3 protein: CASRTTVDFTDTQYF. CDR3 coding DNA: TGTGCCAGCAGGACGACGGTGGACTTCACAGATACGCAGTATTTT.